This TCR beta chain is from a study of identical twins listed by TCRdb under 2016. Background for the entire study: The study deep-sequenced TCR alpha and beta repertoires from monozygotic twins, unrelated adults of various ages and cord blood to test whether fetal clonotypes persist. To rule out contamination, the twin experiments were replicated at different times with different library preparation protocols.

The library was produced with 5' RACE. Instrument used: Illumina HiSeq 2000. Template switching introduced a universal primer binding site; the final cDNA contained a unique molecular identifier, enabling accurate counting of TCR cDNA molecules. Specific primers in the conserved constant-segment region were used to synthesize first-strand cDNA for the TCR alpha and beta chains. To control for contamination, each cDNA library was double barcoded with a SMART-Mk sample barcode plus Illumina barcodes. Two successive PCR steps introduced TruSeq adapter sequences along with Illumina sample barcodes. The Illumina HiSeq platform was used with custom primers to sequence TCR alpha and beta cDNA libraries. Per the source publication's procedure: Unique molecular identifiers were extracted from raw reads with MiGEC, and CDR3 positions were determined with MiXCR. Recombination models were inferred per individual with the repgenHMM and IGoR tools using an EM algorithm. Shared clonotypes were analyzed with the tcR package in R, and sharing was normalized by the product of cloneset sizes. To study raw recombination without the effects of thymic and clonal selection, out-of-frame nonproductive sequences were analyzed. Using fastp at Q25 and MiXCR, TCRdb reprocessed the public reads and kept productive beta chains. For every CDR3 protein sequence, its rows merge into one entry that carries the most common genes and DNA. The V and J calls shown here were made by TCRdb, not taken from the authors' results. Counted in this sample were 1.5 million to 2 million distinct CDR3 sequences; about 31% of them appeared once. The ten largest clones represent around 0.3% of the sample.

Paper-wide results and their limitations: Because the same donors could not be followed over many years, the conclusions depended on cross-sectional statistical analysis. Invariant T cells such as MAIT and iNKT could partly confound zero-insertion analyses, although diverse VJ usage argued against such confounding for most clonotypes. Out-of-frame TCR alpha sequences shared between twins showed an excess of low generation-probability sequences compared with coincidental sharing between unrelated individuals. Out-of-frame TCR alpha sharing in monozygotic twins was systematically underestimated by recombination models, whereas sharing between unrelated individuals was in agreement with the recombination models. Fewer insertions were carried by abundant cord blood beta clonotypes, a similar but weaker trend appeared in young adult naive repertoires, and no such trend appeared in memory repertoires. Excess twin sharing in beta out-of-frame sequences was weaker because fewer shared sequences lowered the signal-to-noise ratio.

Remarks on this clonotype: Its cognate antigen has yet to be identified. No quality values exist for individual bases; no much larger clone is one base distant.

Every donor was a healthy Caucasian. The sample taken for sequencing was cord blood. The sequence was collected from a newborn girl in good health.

The CDR3 corresponds to CASSVLAHSYEQYF. In nucleotide form, the sequence is TGCGCCAGCAGCGTTCTAGCCCACTCCTACGAGCAGTACTTC. The chain is assembled from TRBV10-1 and TRBJ2-7; the D region possibly corresponds to TRBD2 (5 bases align). CDR3 length: 14 amino acids, cysteine to phenylalanine. Only the CDR3 portion is preserved as DNA: 42 bases, with reading frame beginning at the first base. For CDR1 and CDR2, the germline V gene (reference sequence) lists WNHNN and SYGVQD. The germline ends are 12 bases apart after V is trimmed by 6 bases and J by 0 bases.